Listed here are 8 T cell receptor beta chains from one sample, sequenced in a study of glioma-infiltrating T cells after dendritic cell vaccination. Data came from immunoSEQ multiplex PCR; TCRdb stores just in-frame clones and leaves some out. The data hold tens of thousands of clones, with 79% observed a single time. The sample consisted of blood, taken before dendritic cell vaccination. These receptors were collected from a human donor with glioblastoma.

The V call is TRBV4-3, the J call TRBJ1-1, with D tentatively TRBD1 (6 bases). The germline V and J ends were trimmed by 0 bases and 1 base, with 12 bases remaining between them. This CDR3 has 16 residues. Germline CDR1 and CDR2: LGHNA and YSLEER. The DNA of the CDR3 is TGCGCCAGCAGCCAAGATTACGACAGGACGAACACTGAAGCTTTCTTT. Protein product: CASSQDYDRTNTEAFF.

This clone was recorded a few times. The chain recombines TRBV28 with TRBJ2-2, with a tentative D call TRBD1 (6 bases). Germline V lookup: CDR1 MDHEN, CDR2 SYDVKM. The CDR3 loop spans 16 amino acids. V was clipped by 8 bases and J by 1 base, with 17 bases between them. In DNA form, the CDR3 reads TGTGCCAGCGGGAAGGACAGAGAACTGAACACCGGGGAGCTGTTTTTT. As protein: CASGKDRELNTGELFF.

The chain recombines TRBV6-1 with TRBJ1-1; 7 bases line up with TRBD1. With V trimmed by 5 bases and J by 4 bases, 10 bases remained unmatched. Germline CDR1 reads MNHNS; CDR2 reads SASEGT. The length of the CDR3 is 15 residues. The DNA of the CDR3 is TGTGCCAGCAGTATCTCACACCAGGGGGTCACTGAAGCTTTCTTT. Translated, it gives CASSISHQGVTEAFF.

This clone was counted once. This rearrangement joins TRBV29-1 to TRBJ2-7; TRBD1 matches 7 bases. There are 11 residues in the CDR3. CDR1 and CDR2 (germline): SQVTM, ANQGSEA. J was trimmed by 4 bases and V by 5 bases; bases with no gene match: 2. CDR3: CSVSRGYEQYF. The CDR3 nucleotides read TGCAGCGTTTCCAGGGGGTACGAGCAGTACTTC.

The genes are TRBV5-6 and TRBJ2-3, with a weak D call TRBD2 (5 bases). The CDR3 extends over 13 amino acids. V was pared by 7 bases and J by 0 bases, with 9 bases between. Germline values: CDR1 SGHDT, CDR2 YYEEEE. The CDR3 loop is CASDSVSTDTQYF. CDR3 in DNA: TGTGCCAGCGATAGCGTTAGCACAGATACGCAGTATTTT.

Details on this clone: Other DNA sequences in the same sample also yield this CDR3. This sequence joins TRBV5-1 and TRBJ2-7, with D perhaps TRBD2 (6 bases). The germline gives CDR1 SGHRS, CDR2 YFSETQ. Between the trimmed V and J ends, which lost 4 bases and 0 bases, there was a span of 11 bases. This CDR3 spans 14 amino acids. The CDR3 DNA reads TGCGCCAGCAGCAGGGACTCCCTCTCCTACGAGCAGTACTTC. Translated: CASSRDSLSYEQYF.

The chain couples TRBV12-5 to TRBJ1-5, with TRBD1 matching 9 bases. Trimming removed 1 base from V and 1 base from J; junction bases left unmatched: 8. The CDR3 length is 18 residues. Germline assignment: CDR1 LGHNT and CDR2 FRNRAP. The chain's CDR3 is CASGLARWTGESNQPQHF. The DNA for the CDR3 is TGTGCTAGTGGTTTGGCCCGATGGACAGGGGAAAGCAATCAGCCCCAGCATTTT.

This clone was recorded a few times. The chain combines TRBV2 with TRBJ2-7, with no clear D. Trimming shortened V by 10 bases and J by 9 bases, and 19 bases separated the two germline ends. The CDR3 covers 12 residues. Germline CDR1 and CDR2: SNHLY and FYNNEI. CDR3 nucleotide sequence: TGTGCCATCTCAACCCCCCCCGCGCGGCAGTACTTC. It specifies CAISTPPARQYF.